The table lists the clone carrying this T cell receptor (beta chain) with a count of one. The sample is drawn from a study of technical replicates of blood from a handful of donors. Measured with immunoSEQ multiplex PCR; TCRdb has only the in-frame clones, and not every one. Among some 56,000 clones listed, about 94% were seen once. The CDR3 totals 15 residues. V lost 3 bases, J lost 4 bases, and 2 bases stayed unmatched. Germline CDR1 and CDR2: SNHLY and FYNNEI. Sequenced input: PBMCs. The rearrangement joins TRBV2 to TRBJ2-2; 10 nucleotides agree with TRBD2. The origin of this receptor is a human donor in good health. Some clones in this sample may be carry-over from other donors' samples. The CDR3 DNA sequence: TGTGCCAGCAGTGACGCTAGCGGGGGCACCGGGGAGCTGTTTTTT. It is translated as CASSDASGGTGELFF.